These T cell receptor beta chains were read from a single sample in a study of CD8 T cells in Susac syndrome. TCRdb re-called the immunoSEQ multiplex PCR reads with MiXCR, one entry per CDR3 protein. The sample consists of about 150,000 distinct CDR3 sequences, 95% of them appearing once. The specimen sequenced was CD8+ T cells from PBMCs. Every receptor here comes from a human donor with multiple sclerosis. Each CDR3 is given with its conserved first and last residue. Each record gives: clone size, D gene, V gene, J gene, CDR3 protein, CDR3 DNA. A D gene is named only where the DNA matches it firmly. Not all rows give a size; the values are once, few, many and, for expanded clones, a class.

-,-,TRBV12-3/TRBV12-4,TRBJ1-5,CASRGSPYQPQHF,TGTGCCAGCCGGGGCAGCCCCTATCAGCCCCAGCATTTT
-,-,TRBV19,TRBJ1-5,CASSIVGYSNQPQHF,TGTGCCAGTAGTATAGTTGGGTATAGCAATCAGCCCCAGCATTTT
-,TRBD1,TRBV6-5,TRBJ2-7,CASSTGTGGPYEQYF,TGTGCCAGCAGTACCGGGACAGGGGGCCCCTACGAGCAGTACTTC
-,-,TRBV6-1,TRBJ1-5,CASSEWTDNQPQHF,TGTGCCAGCAGTGAATGGACAGACAATCAGCCCCAGCATTTT
-,TRBD2,TRBV6-4,TRBJ2-1,CASSDTAGSYNEQFF,TGTGCCAGCAGTGACACAGCGGGGTCATACAATGAGCAGTTCTTC
-,-,TRBV20-1,TRBJ2-1,CSASVDSPQQFF,TGCAGTGCTAGCGTTGACAGCCCTCAGCAGTTCTTC
-,-,TRBV27,TRBJ2-2,CASKSAGAGELFF,TGTGCCAGCAAAAGTGCCGGGGCCGGGGAGCTGTTTTTT
once,-,TRBV27,TRBJ1-5,CASSYRMPGNQPQHF,TGTGCCAGCAGTTATCGGATGCCAGGGAATCAGCCCCAGCATTTT
-,TRBD1,TRBV9,TRBJ1-2,CASGDSAHF,TGTGCCAGCGGGGACAGTGCCCACTTC
-,TRBD2,TRBV7-2,TRBJ2-1,CASSWGLADYNEQFF,TGTGCCAGCAGCTGGGGACTAGCGGACTACAATGAGCAGTTCTTC
-,TRBD1,TRBV6-2/TRBV6-3,TRBJ2-1,CASSYPGQGPIRSYNEQFF,TGTGCCAGCAGTTACCCGGGACAGGGGCCTATCCGCTCCTACAATGAGCAGTTCTTC
-,-,TRBV2,TRBJ1-5,CASSGTASNQPQHF,TGTGCCAGCAGTGGGACAGCTAGCAATCAGCCCCAGCATTTT
-,TRBD1,TRBV29-1,TRBJ1-2,CSVDRGLNYGYTF,TGCAGCGTTGACAGGGGGCTCAACTATGGCTACACCTTC
-,-,TRBV5-1,TRBJ2-7,CASSLDSYIYEQYF,TGCGCCAGCAGCTTGGACAGCTACATCTACGAGCAGTACTTC
-,TRBD2,TRBV12-3/TRBV12-4,TRBJ2-7,CASSLLGLANTYEQYF,TGTGCCAGCAGTCTCCTAGGACTAGCCAACACCTACGAGCAGTACTTC
-,-,TRBV5-8,TRBJ2-7,CASIETESYEQYF,TGTGCCAGCATCGAGACAGAATCCTACGAGCAGTACTTC
-,-,TRBV23-1,TRBJ1-5,CASSHSRDWRGQPQHF,TGCGCCAGCAGTCATTCCCGAGATTGGCGAGGTCAGCCCCAGCATTTT
-,TRBD2,TRBV9,TRBJ2-1,CASSVVVAGNEQFF,TGTGCCAGCAGCGTAGTGGTAGCGGGCAATGAGCAGTTCTTC
-,-,TRBV12-5,TRBJ2-1,CASGFPGDNEQFF,TGTGCTAGTGGTTTCCCGGGGGACAATGAGCAGTTCTTC
-,-,TRBV7-6,TRBJ2-5,CASSHADSREETQYF,TGTGCCAGCAGCCATGCGGACAGCCGGGAGGAGACCCAGTACTTC
-,-,TRBV3-1,TRBJ2-2,CASSQIGAGELFF,TGTGCCAGCAGCCAGATCGGAGCCGGGGAGCTGTTTTTT
-,TRBD1,TRBV12-3/TRBV12-4,TRBJ2-5,CASSHKGAPKETQYF,TGTGCCAGCAGTCACAAGGGGGCTCCCAAGGAGACCCAGTACTTC
-,-,TRBV14,TRBJ2-2,CASSQDLRGADTGELFF,TGTGCCAGCAGCCAAGATCTACGGGGCGCTGACACCGGGGAGCTGTTTTTT
-,-,TRBV10-2,TRBJ2-7,CASSEDAPYEQYF,TGCGCCAGCAGTGAGGACGCCCCCTACGAGCAGTACTTC
-,TRBD1,TRBV20-1,TRBJ1-1,CSALRDRDTEAFF,TGCAGTGCCCTCCGGGACAGGGACACTGAAGCTTTCTTT
-,-,TRBV29-1,TRBJ1-4,CSVGGGSTNEKLFF,TGCAGCGTTGGGGGGGGTTCAACTAATGAAAAACTGTTTTTT
-,TRBD2,TRBV6-1,TRBJ2-3,CASSEYRGGPLSTDTQYF,TGTGCCAGCAGTGAATATCGGGGGGGGCCCCTCAGCACAGATACGCAGTATTTT
-,-,TRBV7-9,TRBJ2-5,CASSLPGERLGAQYF,TGTGCCAGCAGCCTCCCGGGGGAGCGGCTCGGGGCCCAGTACTTC
-,-,TRBV20-1,TRBJ2-2,CSARRANKTNTGELFF,TGCAGTGCTAGACGTGCAAACAAAACGAACACCGGGGAGCTGTTTTTT
-,-,TRBV7-9,TRBJ2-3,CASSPPYSPDTQYF,TGTGCCAGCAGCCCGCCCTACTCCCCAGATACGCAGTATTTT
-,TRBD2,TRBV6-1,TRBJ2-7,CASSPGLGAYEQYF,TGTGCCAGCAGCCCGGGACTAGGCGCCTACGAGCAGTACTTC
-,-,TRBV18,TRBJ1-2,CASSPSATGGDGYTF,TGTGCCAGCTCACCATCGGCGACAGGCGGGGATGGCTACACCTTC
-,-,TRBV6-2/TRBV6-3,TRBJ2-1,CASSYGLAGSYNEQFF,TGTGCCAGCAGTTACGGGCTAGCCGGATCCTACAATGAGCAGTTCTTC
-,-,TRBV15,TRBJ1-1,CATSRDSFNTEAFF,TGTGCCACCAGCAGAGACAGCTTTAACACTGAAGCTTTCTTT
-,-,TRBV20-1,TRBJ1-5,CSAQGYENSNQPQHF,TGCAGTGCCCAGGGGTACGAGAATAGCAATCAGCCCCAGCATTTT
-,-,TRBV12-3/TRBV12-4,TRBJ2-5,CASSLLGDPGETQYF,TGTGCCAGCAGTTTGCTCGGGGACCCGGGGGAGACCCAGTACTTC
-,-,TRBV29-1,TRBJ1-3,CSASGGNTIYF,TGCAGCGCCTCGGGGGGAAACACCATATATTTT
-,-,TRBV30,TRBJ1-1,CAWSDDRTEAFF,TGTGCCTGGAGTGATGACAGGACTGAAGCTTTCTTT
-,-,TRBV14,TRBJ1-1,CASSQDWVGAFF,TGTGCCAGCAGCCAAGATTGGGTAGGAGCTTTCTTT
-,-,TRBV6-1,TRBJ1-1,CASSEDRGNTEAFF,TGTGCCAGCAGTGAAGACCGGGGAAACACTGAAGCTTTCTTT
-,TRBD1,TRBV7-9,TRBJ2-7,CASTSERQGIEQYF,TGTGCCAGTACCTCCGAAAGACAGGGGATAGAGCAGTACTTC
-,TRBD1,TRBV27,TRBJ1-4,CASKTGYEKLFF,TGTGCCAGCAAGACAGGGTATGAAAAACTGTTTTTT
-,-,TRBV9,TRBJ1-2,CASSVEGSDYGYTF,TGTGCCAGCAGCGTAGAAGGGTCCGACTATGGCTACACCTTC
-,-,TRBV11-2,TRBJ1-1,CASSLVPGEEAFF,TGTGCCAGCAGCTTAGTCCCGGGAGAAGAAGCTTTCTTT
-,TRBD2,TRBV9,TRBJ2-1,CASSSQTSGENEQFF,TGTGCCAGCAGCTCCCAGACTAGCGGGGAGAATGAGCAGTTCTTC
-,-,TRBV7-3,TRBJ2-3,CASRSGSYTDTQYF,TGTGCCAGCAGGTCAGGGAGCTACACAGATACGCAGTATTTT
-,TRBD1,TRBV29-1,TRBJ1-2,CSVAPGQGAGGYTF,TGCAGCGTTGCTCCGGGACAGGGGGCAGGGGGCTACACCTTC
once,-,TRBV2,TRBJ2-4,CASSEWDLQSNIQYF,TGTGCCAGCAGTGAGTGGGACCTTCAATCAAACATTCAGTACTTC
-,-,TRBV25-1,TRBJ2-5,CASSESGGEETQYF,TGTGCCAGCAGTGAGAGCGGAGGGGAAGAGACCCAGTACTTC
-,TRBD1,TRBV29-1,TRBJ1-2,CSSRGGDGYTF,TGCAGCTCCAGGGGGGGTGATGGCTACACCTTC
-,-,TRBV3-1,TRBJ2-3,CASSEPNTDTQYF,TGTGCCAGCAGCGAACCGAACACAGATACGCAGTATTTT
-,-,TRBV4-1,TRBJ2-2,CASSQEGTGEAGELFF,TGCGCCAGCAGCCAAGAGGGTACGGGGGAGGCCGGGGAGCTGTTTTTT
-,-,TRBV7-9,TRBJ2-2,CASSSWDFPNTGELFF,TGTGCCAGCAGCTCCTGGGACTTCCCGAACACCGGGGAGCTGTTTTTT
-,-,TRBV29-1,TRBJ1-1,CSVEETRQNTEAFF,TGCAGCGTTGAAGAGACCAGACAGAACACTGAAGCTTTCTTT
-,TRBD1,TRBV29-1,TRBJ1-2,CSVAAGTGTGYTF,TGCAGCGTCGCAGCCGGGACAGGAACGGGCTACACCTTC
-,-,TRBV30,TRBJ1-2,CAWSVGALGGYTF,TGTGCCTGGAGTGTCGGGGCTTTGGGTGGCTACACCTTC
-,-,TRBV12-5,TRBJ2-5,CASSPETQYF,TGTGCTTCTTCCCCCGAGACCCAGTACTTC